The 5 T cell receptor beta chains reported below all come from one sample, sequenced in a study of blood T cell repertoires in COVID-19. Only in-frame clones appear in the TCRdb table, and some are missing; sequencing was by immunoSEQ multiplex PCR. The top ten hold 4.4% of the sample, which has 180,000 or so clones, around 78% seen once. The sequencing input was PBMCs or T cells enriched from blood (not recorded which). The origin of the receptors is a woman aged 45-60 years who had recovered from COVID-19.

The chain is built from TRBV5-3 and TRBJ2-2; D gene ambiguous. TRBV5-3 is designated an ORF whose function remains uncertain. The CDR3 is 16 amino acids. V was shortened by 4 bases and J by 8 bases, with 21 bases between the two germline ends. In DNA, the CDR3 is TGTGCCAGAAGCCATGGAGTGGATCAGCATATTGGGGAGCTGTTTTTT. As protein: CARSHGVDQHIGELFF.

The genes are TRBV28 and TRBJ1-2; D remains ambiguous. CDR1 MDHEN and CDR2 SYDVKM come from the germline V gene. V gave up 7 bases and J gave up 9 bases, with 12 bases separating them. This CDR3 spans 11 amino acids. The CDR3 DNA is TGTGCCAGCAACCTAGGCAACCGCTACACCTTC. The encoded protein is CASNLGNRYTF.

This clone showed up just once. The chain recombines TRBV29-1 with TRBJ1-2, with a weak D call TRBD1 (5 bases). CDR3 length: 13 amino acids. Germline assignment: CDR1 SQVTM and CDR2 ANQGSEA. Trimming stripped 4 bases from V and 0 bases from J, with 9 bases between. CDR3 coding DNA: TGCAGCGTTGGGCAGGGATCTAACTATGGCTACACCTTC. Amino acids: CSVGQGSNYGYTF.

This rearrangement joins TRBV18 to TRBJ2-7, with D perhaps TRBD1 (6 bases). This CDR3 is 13 amino acids long. In germline, CDR1 is KGHSH, CDR2 LQKENI. The V and J ends lost 6 bases and 6 bases respectively, with 15 bases between them. The CDR3 bases are TGTGCCAGCTCCCGAGACATACAGGGCGAGCAGTACGTC. This sequence encodes CASSRDIQGEQYV.

V gene TRBV9 combines with J gene TRBJ2-2; 10 positions match TRBD2. The V gene's germline CDR1 is SGDLS and CDR2 YYNGEE. CDR3 length: 15 residues. The V and J ends lost 0 bases and 8 bases, in that order; junction bases with no gene match: 4. The DNA of the CDR3 is TGTGCCAGCAGCGTAGAGCCTAGCGGGAGTGGGGAGCTGTTTTTT. It codes for CASSVEPSGSGELFF. The full variable domain, completed using reference TRBV9 and TRBJ2-2, is DSGVTQTPKHLITATGQRVTLRCSPRSGDLSVYWYQQSLDQGLQFLIQYYNGEERAKGNILERFSAQQFPDLHSELNLSSLELGDSALYFCASSVEPSGSGELFFGEGSRLTVL.